Below, 20 T cell receptor beta chains from the same sample are listed, as sequenced in a study of cytomegalovirus exposure and HLA in healthy donors. With 60 Vbeta and 13 Jbeta primers, the PCR was carried out. Generated by immunoSEQ multiplex PCR, the TCRdb table keeps only in-frame clones and is missing some. Of roughly 130,000 clones listed, approximately 85% are singletons. The sequenced sample consisted of PBMCs. These receptors were collected from a boy between 10 and 17 years old in good health and CMV-seronegative.

The chain couples TRBV4-2 to TRBJ2-1, with 7 bases identical to TRBD1. V was clipped by 4 bases and J by 5 bases; unmatched bases: 8. Looked up from germline, CDR1 is LGHNA and CDR2 is YNFKEQ. The CDR3 length is 15 residues. This chain's CDR3 is CASSRPGTDDNEQFF. CDR3 DNA sequence: TGTGCCAGCAGCCGACCCGGGACAGACGACAATGAGCAGTTCTTC.

The chain uses TRBV4-2 and TRBJ1-5, with a weak D call TRBD1 (6 bases). V was trimmed by 0 bases and J by 0 bases, leaving 12 bases between them. The germline CDR1 and CDR2 sequences are LGHNA and YNFKEQ. The CDR3 has 17 residues. The CDR3 is CASSQDRNRDSNQPQHF. DNA for the CDR3: TGTGCCAGCAGCCAAGATAGGAACAGGGATAGCAATCAGCCCCAGCATTTT.

A note on this clone: One end of the junction is discordant with germline, which a read error may explain. This chain uses TRBV5-6 with TRBJ1-2; the D gene is possibly TRBD1 (6 bases). Germline V gives CDR1 SGHDT, CDR2 YYEEEE. The CDR3 consists of 13 residues. CDR3 sequence: CASSPQGFDGYPF. DNA of the CDR3: TGTGCCAGCAGCCCACAGGGTTTTGACGGCTACCCCTTC.

The chain links TRBV6-5 to TRBJ1-2, with no clear D. CDR3 length: 13 amino acids. V was trimmed by 3 bases and J by 7 bases, leaving 12 bases between them. CDR1 MNHEY and CDR2 SVGAGI come from the germline V gene. The DNA of the CDR3 is TGTGCCAGCAGTTATGATTTCGGGGTTGGCTACACCTTC. Translating gives CASSYDFGVGYTF.

The chain recombines TRBV15 with TRBJ2-5; 11 bases are shared with TRBD2. The CDR3 is made up of 16 amino acids. V lost 0 bases, J lost 4 bases, and 4 bases stayed unmatched. Per germline, CDR1 LNHNV and CDR2 YYDKDF (reference sequence). The CDR3 bases are TGTGCCACCAGCAGAGATACTAGCGGGAGTTCAGAGACCCAGTACTTC. Residues: CATSRDTSGSSETQYF.

This rearrangement joins TRBV5-1 to TRBJ1-4; 9 positions match TRBD1. Trimming at V came to 4 bases and at J to 8 bases, leaving 3 bases not matched to a gene. Germline assignment: CDR1 SGHRS and CDR2 YFSETQ. CDR3 length equals 13 residues. This CDR3 is CASSTTGGEKLFF. In DNA form, the CDR3 reads TGCGCCAGCAGCACGACAGGGGGGGAAAAACTGTTTTTT.

The chain has TRBV5-1 and TRBJ2-3; D may be TRBD1 (6 bases). Germline V gene data show CDR1 as SGHRS and CDR2 as YFSETQ. This CDR3 comprises 14 residues. With 3 bases removed from V and 2 bases from J, the gap between germline ends came to 10 bases. CDR3 in DNA: TGCGCCAGCAGCTCCGGGACAAACACAGATACGCAGTATTTT. Translation gives CASSSGTNTDTQYF.

The V gene is TRBV5-4, the J gene TRBJ2-1, with a possible D match to TRBD1 (6 bases). CDR1 is SGHNT, CDR2 YYREEE, per germline (reference sequence). V was shortened by 6 bases and J by 6 bases, with 16 bases between the two germline ends. This CDR3 is built from 14 residues. The CDR3 bases are TGTGCCAGCACCGACGTTCAGGGGTTCAATGAGCAGTTCTTC. Its protein product is CASTDVQGFNEQFF.

The chain recombines TRBV7-9 with TRBJ1-4; TRBD1 matches 8 bases. The V and J ends lost 1 base and 3 bases, in that order; junction bases with no gene match: 4. Germline V lookup: CDR1 SEHNR, CDR2 FQNEAQ (reference sequence). This CDR3 is built from 16 residues. The CDR3 sequence: CASSLGQGAANEKLFF. The CDR3 nucleotides read TGTGCCAGCAGCTTAGGGCAGGGGGCGGCTAATGAAAAACTGTTTTTT. The full variable domain, with the rest looked up from reference TRBV7-9 and TRBJ1-4, is DTGVSQNPRHKITKRGQNVTFRCDPISEHNRLYWYRQTLGQGPEFLTYFQNEAQLEKSRLLSDRFSAERPKGSFSTLEIQRTEQGDSAMYLCASSLGQGAANEKLFFGSGTQLSVL.

This sequence joins TRBV11-2 and TRBJ2-1; TRBD2 matches 10 bases. The CDR3 is 14 residues long. J gave up 6 bases and V 4 bases, and 3 bases lay outside the gene matches. CDR1 is SGHAT, CDR2 FQNNGV, per germline. CDR3 DNA sequence: TGTGCCAGCAGCTGGGCTAGCGGGAGCAATGAGCAGTTCTTC. Protein sequence: CASSWASGSNEQFF.

The chain is built from TRBV15 and TRBJ1-5; D is unresolved. Trimming cost V 5 bases and J 1 base, with 12 bases left between them. Germline loops: CDR1 LNHNV, CDR2 YYDKDF (reference sequence). This CDR3 is 15 amino acids long. Here the CDR3 DNA reads TGTGCCACCAGCGGCCGTGGGGAGAGCAATCAGCCCCAGCATTTT. This translates into CATSGRGESNQPQHF.

The genes are TRBV5-8 and TRBJ2-1; a possible D gene is TRBD2 (6 bases). CDR3 length: 17 residues. Trimming took 2 bases from V and 0 from J, leaving 15 bases between them. Germline lookup yields CDR1 SGHTS and CDR2 YDEGEE. CDR3 in amino acids: CASSFTQTRTSYNEQFF. The DNA for the CDR3 is TGTGCCAGCAGCTTTACCCAGACTAGAACCTCCTACAATGAGCAGTTCTTC.

The chain recombines TRBV9 with TRBJ1-5; D is ambiguous. Trimming removed 2 bases at V and 7 bases at J, with 13 bases between. Germline lookup yields CDR1 SGDLS and CDR2 YYNGEE. The CDR3 is 14 residues long. CDR3: CASSVSGFGQPQHF. DNA of the CDR3: TGTGCCAGCAGCGTGTCCGGGTTTGGACAGCCCCAGCATTTT.

This clone was seen a few times. The J gene is TRBJ2-1, the V gene TRBV7-2; 9 bases line up with TRBD2. CDR3 length equals 14 residues. J was trimmed by 6 bases and V by 5 bases; bases with no gene match: 5. Looked up from germline, CDR1 is SGHTA and CDR2 is FQGNSA. CDR3 loop: CASSRTSDGNEQFF. Here the CDR3 DNA reads TGTGCCAGCAGCCGGACTAGCGATGGCAATGAGCAGTTCTTC.

This clone was counted a single time. The genes are TRBV9 and TRBJ2-1, with a tentative D call TRBD2 (6 bases). Per the germline V gene, CDR1 is SGDLS and CDR2 is YYNGEE. Between the trimmed V and J ends, which lost 4 bases and 7 bases, there was a span of 15 bases. CDR3 length: 14 amino acids. The CDR3 nucleotides are TGTGCCAGCAGCCCGAGGGACTGGGGGAATGAGCAGTTCTTC. Translated: CASSPRDWGNEQFF.

The rearrangement links TRBV4-1 to TRBJ1-4; possibly TRBD1 for D (6 bases). Germline CDR1 MGHRA, CDR2 YSYEKL. Deletions cut 8 bases from V and 5 bases from J, with 12 bases between. The CDR3 length is 13 residues. This CDR3 is CASRTGPNEKLFF. The CDR3 nucleotides are TGCGCCAGCCGAACAGGGCCCAATGAAAAACTGTTTTTT.

The gene calls are TRBV27 and TRBJ2-7; 15 positions match TRBD2. The CDR3 covers 18 residues. Unmatched junction bases numbered 8, after V lost 4 bases and J lost 1 base. CDR1 and CDR2 (germline): MNHEY, SMNVEV (reference sequence). The CDR3 DNA sequence: TGTGCCAGCAGTTGGGGACTAGCGGGAGGACCGAAATCCTACGAGCAGTACTTC. It specifies CASSWGLAGGPKSYEQYF.

The chain carries TRBV7-9 and TRBJ2-3, with 9 nucleotides matching TRBD1. Germline CDR1 SEHNR, CDR2 FQNEAQ (reference sequence). With V trimmed by 4 bases and J by 0 bases, 5 bases remained unmatched. The CDR3 consists of 16 residues. CDR3 sequence: CASSSQGATSTDTQYF. The CDR3 DNA reads TGTGCCAGCAGCTCACAGGGGGCGACTAGCACAGATACGCAGTATTTT.

The chain links TRBV5-1 to TRBJ2-5; 7 nucleotides agree with TRBD2. There are 15 residues in the CDR3. Germline V lookup: CDR1 SGHRS, CDR2 YFSETQ. V dropped 1 base and J dropped 5; count of bases not matched to a gene: 8. The CDR3, as DNA: TGCGCCAGCAGCTTGCCAGCGGGGATGGGGGAGACCCAGTACTTC. Amino acids: CASSLPAGMGETQYF.

The rearrangement joins TRBV15 to TRBJ2-7; 11 nucleotides match TRBD2. Germline V gives CDR1 LNHNV, CDR2 YYDKDF (reference sequence). The J segment lost 5 bases and the V segment lost 6 bases, leaving 6 bases of the junction unmatched. This CDR3 comprises 14 residues. CDR3 residues: CATRSSGRVHEQYF. As DNA, the CDR3 is TGTGCCACCAGGAGTAGCGGGAGGGTCCACGAGCAGTACTTC. Filled out from reference TRBV15 and TRBJ2-7, the complete variable domain reads DAMVIQNPRYQVTQFGKPVTLSCSQTLNHNVMYWYQQKSSQAPKLLFHYYDKDFNNEADTPDNFQSRRPNTSFCFLDIRSPGLGDTAMYLCATRSSGRVHEQYFGPGTRLTVT.